The clone carrying this TCR beta chain has a count of ten or more. The entry originates in a study of response to subunit inactivated influenza vaccine. TCRdb ran MiXCR on the RT-PCR reads and lists one entry per CDR3 protein. The repertoire has 430,000 or so distinct CDR3 sequences, over 9.5% of them found once; the top ten carry roughly 12%. Germline V gives CDR1 SGHTA, CDR2 FQGNSA. CDR3 length equals 17 residues. Trimming pared 4 bases from V and 4 bases from J, leaving 21 bases between. The clonotype was recovered from a man aged 50 to 60 who received an inactivated influenza vaccine. This chain links TRBV7-2 with TRBJ2-3; unclear D gene. Sequences were derived from PBMCs from blood, sampled 45 days after vaccination. The chain's CDR3 is CASSSEAPTLRSDTQYF. The DNA for the CDR3 is TGTGCCAGCAGCTCGGAAGCCCCAACCCTTCGATCAGATACGCAGTATTTT.